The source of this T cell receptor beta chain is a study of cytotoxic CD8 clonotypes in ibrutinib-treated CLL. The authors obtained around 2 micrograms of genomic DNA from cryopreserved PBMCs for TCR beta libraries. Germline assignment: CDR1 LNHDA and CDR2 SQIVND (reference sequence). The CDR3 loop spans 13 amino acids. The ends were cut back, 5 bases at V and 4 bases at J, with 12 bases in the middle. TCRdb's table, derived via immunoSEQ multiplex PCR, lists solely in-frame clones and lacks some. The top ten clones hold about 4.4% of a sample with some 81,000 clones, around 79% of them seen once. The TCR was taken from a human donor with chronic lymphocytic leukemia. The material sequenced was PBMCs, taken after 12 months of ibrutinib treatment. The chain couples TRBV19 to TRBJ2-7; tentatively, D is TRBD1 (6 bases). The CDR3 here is CASSPDRGYEQYF. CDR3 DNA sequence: TGTGCCAGTAGTCCGGACAGAGGGTACGAGCAGTACTTC.